These T cell receptor beta chains were read from a single sample in a study of human T cells and chemical hapten exposure. MiXCR, applied by TCRdb to the RACE reads, yields one record per CDR3 protein. The sample contains more than 100,000 distinct CDR3 sequences, 10% to 12% of which appear only once. This specimen was whole blood, taken in connection with sensitization to the hapten diphenylcyclopropenone (DPC). The source of these receptors is a woman aged 45-65 years with alopecia areata. Some clones in this sample may be carry-over from other donors' samples. The conserved cysteine and the conserved F or W are not part of the CDR3 here. Fields, in order: J gene, V gene, CDR3 protein.

j_gene: TRBJ2-3; v_gene: TRBV29-1; CDR3aa: SVGRSGGDTTDTQY
j_gene: TRBJ2-6; v_gene: TRBV9; CDR3aa: ASSSSLGTRSSGANVLT
j_gene: TRBJ1-1; v_gene: TRBV29-1; CDR3aa: SAFSGTDGTEAF
j_gene: TRBJ1-1; v_gene: TRBV10-3; CDR3aa: AISDPIYSTAEAF
j_gene: TRBJ2-1; v_gene: TRBV29-1; CDR3aa: SVETGLTEQF
j_gene: TRBJ1-1; v_gene: TRBV10-3; CDR3aa: AIRTRGFTEAF
j_gene: TRBJ2-7; v_gene: TRBV12-3/TRBV12-4; CDR3aa: ASSGSYEQY
j_gene: TRBJ2-7; v_gene: TRBV3-1; CDR3aa: ASSQVEGDQY
j_gene: TRBJ2-3; v_gene: TRBV7-3; CDR3aa: ASSPGRGSGTDTQY
j_gene: TRBJ1-2; v_gene: TRBV4-3; CDR3aa: ASSQGQTYGYT
j_gene: TRBJ2-3; v_gene: TRBV28; CDR3aa: ASTPLAGAAPPDTQY
j_gene: TRBJ1-1; v_gene: TRBV6-2/TRBV6-3; CDR3aa: ASSTGSAEAF
j_gene: TRBJ1-5; v_gene: TRBV7-3; CDR3aa: ASRRAGDRGPDSNQPQH
j_gene: TRBJ2-1; v_gene: TRBV7-2; CDR3aa: ASSLTPSGVDEQF
j_gene: TRBJ2-1; v_gene: TRBV29-1; CDR3aa: SVGLANEQF
j_gene: TRBJ2-1; v_gene: TRBV5-6; CDR3aa: ASSLTSPNNEQF
j_gene: TRBJ2-7; v_gene: TRBV19; CDR3aa: ASSIGLDTYEQY
j_gene: TRBJ2-1; v_gene: TRBV7-3; CDR3aa: ASSFSGGTNEQF
j_gene: TRBJ1-5; v_gene: TRBV24-1; CDR3aa: ATSDRRDGNQPQH
j_gene: TRBJ2-5; v_gene: TRBV2; CDR3aa: ASMGEETQY
j_gene: TRBJ1-2; v_gene: TRBV4-2; CDR3aa: ASSQEGQAYGYT
j_gene: TRBJ2-1; v_gene: TRBV3-1; CDR3aa: ASSQERSAGVSYNEQF
j_gene: TRBJ2-5; v_gene: TRBV28; CDR3aa: ASSFVADTPLQETQY
j_gene: TRBJ2-5; v_gene: TRBV7-2; CDR3aa: ASSPTGGGVTQY
j_gene: TRBJ1-3; v_gene: TRBV6-5; CDR3aa: ASSPGQGSGNTIY
j_gene: TRBJ1-2; v_gene: TRBV12-3/TRBV12-4; CDR3aa: ASSLLGRLGGYT
j_gene: TRBJ2-2; v_gene: TRBV5-1; CDR3aa: ASSWRDGNTGELF
j_gene: TRBJ1-6; v_gene: TRBV12-3/TRBV12-4; CDR3aa: ASSFNSYNSPLH
j_gene: TRBJ2-3; v_gene: TRBV29-1; CDR3aa: SVDGGPDTQY
j_gene: TRBJ1-1; v_gene: TRBV29-1; CDR3aa: SVGRGAGEAF
j_gene: TRBJ2-7; v_gene: TRBV20-1; CDR3aa: SASQLAEQY
j_gene: TRBJ1-6; v_gene: TRBV12-3/TRBV12-4; CDR3aa: ASSLGQGGPLH
j_gene: TRBJ1-2; v_gene: TRBV7-2; CDR3aa: ASSRTLLDSYGYT
j_gene: TRBJ1-5; v_gene: TRBV12-3/TRBV12-4; CDR3aa: ASSFRDSDQPQH
j_gene: TRBJ2-7; v_gene: TRBV7-2; CDR3aa: ASQKGREYYEQY
j_gene: TRBJ1-3; v_gene: TRBV20-1; CDR3aa: SAGDVSSGNTIY
j_gene: TRBJ1-5; v_gene: TRBV27; CDR3aa: ASSLLGHQPQH
j_gene: TRBJ1-1; v_gene: TRBV2; CDR3aa: ASCTGIKNTEAF
j_gene: TRBJ2-5; v_gene: TRBV12-3/TRBV12-4; CDR3aa: ASRPALQGPRETQY
j_gene: TRBJ1-1; v_gene: TRBV12-3/TRBV12-4; CDR3aa: ASSYQGNTEAF
j_gene: TRBJ2-5; v_gene: TRBV13; CDR3aa: ASSLVGRGSETQY
j_gene: TRBJ2-3; v_gene: TRBV7-9; CDR3aa: ASSLGVDTQY
j_gene: TRBJ2-5; v_gene: TRBV6-6; CDR3aa: ASSYSKSETQY
j_gene: TRBJ1-1; v_gene: TRBV5-1; CDR3aa: ASSQQGDGYTEAF
j_gene: TRBJ2-7; v_gene: TRBV27; CDR3aa: ASSYYRGTNHEQY
j_gene: TRBJ2-1; v_gene: TRBV2; CDR3aa: ASNPGASYNEQF
j_gene: TRBJ2-3; v_gene: TRBV24-1; CDR3aa: ATSDAGTGTDTQY
j_gene: TRBJ2-3; v_gene: TRBV6-2/TRBV6-3; CDR3aa: ASSSAVLGTQY
j_gene: TRBJ2-5; v_gene: TRBV6-2/TRBV6-3; CDR3aa: ASSGLEPTQY
j_gene: TRBJ1-6; v_gene: TRBV11-1; CDR3aa: ASSLGLLASYNSPLH
j_gene: TRBJ2-7; v_gene: TRBV6-2/TRBV6-3; CDR3aa: ASSLPGQGLRGQY